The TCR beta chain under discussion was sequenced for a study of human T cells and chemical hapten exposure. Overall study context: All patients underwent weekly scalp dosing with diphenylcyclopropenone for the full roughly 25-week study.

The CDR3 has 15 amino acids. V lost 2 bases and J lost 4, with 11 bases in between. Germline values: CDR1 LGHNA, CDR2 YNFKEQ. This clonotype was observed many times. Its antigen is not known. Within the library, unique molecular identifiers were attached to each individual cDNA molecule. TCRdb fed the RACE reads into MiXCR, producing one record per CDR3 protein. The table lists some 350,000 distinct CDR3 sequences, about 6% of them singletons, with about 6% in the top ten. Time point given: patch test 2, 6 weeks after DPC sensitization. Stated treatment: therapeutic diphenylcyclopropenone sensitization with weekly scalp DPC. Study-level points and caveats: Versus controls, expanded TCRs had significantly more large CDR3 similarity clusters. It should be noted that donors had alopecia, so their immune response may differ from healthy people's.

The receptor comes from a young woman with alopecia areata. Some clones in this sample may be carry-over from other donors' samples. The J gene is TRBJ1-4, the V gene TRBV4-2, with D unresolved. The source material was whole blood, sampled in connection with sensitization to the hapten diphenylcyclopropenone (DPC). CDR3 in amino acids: CASSQPGRLNEKLFF. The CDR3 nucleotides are TGTGCCAGCAGCCAACCAGGCCGCCTTAATGAAAAACTGTTTTTT.